This paragraph reports one T cell receptor (beta chain). Donors comprised healthy HIV-negative adults lacking recent acute infections or vaccinations. Caucasian adults residing in Nashville, Tennessee made up all the donors. Researchers partitioned CD4+ cells into CD45RA+ naive and CD45RA-negative memory subsets. The sample is drawn from a study of shared clonotypes between healthy human individuals. Generated by immunoSEQ multiplex PCR, the TCRdb table keeps only in-frame clones and is missing some. This sample has millions of clones, with approximately 90% found just once. Germline values: CDR1 SNHLY, CDR2 FYNNEI. The CDR3 sequence is 15 residues long. V dropped 6 bases and J dropped 3; count of bases not matched to a gene: 9.

This clonotype was sampled from a man between 18 and 35 years old in good health. Sequencing was done on a sample of naive CD4+ T cells sorted from blood. Subset of the sample: CD45RA+ positively selected. The chain recombines TRBV2 with TRBJ2-7, with 9 bases matching TRBD1. CDR3 sequence reads: CASSHPTGGFYEQYF. The CDR3 coding sequence is TGTGCCAGCAGCCACCCCACAGGGGGCTTCTACGAGCAGTACTTC.